A selection of T cell receptor beta chains follows, all from one sample in a study of blood T cells in healthy people across ages. TCRdb used MiXCR to reprocess the 5' RACE reads, holding one entry per CDR3 protein. Among over a million distinct CDR3 sequences listed, 20% to 25% were seen once. The same data also went into a second study, on T cells of mothers and their children.

Sequencing was carried out using blood. Receptors originate from a girl aged 2 to 9 in good health. The CDR3 runs from the conserved cysteine through the conserved F or W. The D gene is left open where the match is weak. Part of the rows lack a size; the others show once, few, many or a class for expanded clones.

few,.,TRBV7-9,TRBJ2-7,TGTGCCAGCAGCTCCAACTACCACGAGCAGTACTTC,CASSSNYHEQYF
.,.,TRBV20-1,TRBJ2-5,TGCAGTGCTAGAGACCCTGACCTCTACAGGGAAGAGACCCAGTACTTC,CSARDPDLYREETQYF
.,TRBD2,TRBV7-2,TRBJ2-1,TGTGCCAGCAGCGTCCGACTAGCGGACTACAATGAGCAGTTCTTC,CASSVRLADYNEQFF
many,.,TRBV12-3/TRBV12-4,TRBJ2-1,TGCGCCAGCAGCTTCTCTGTCAATGAGCAGTTCTTC,CASSFSVNEQFF
.,.,TRBV7-2,TRBJ1-1,TGTGCCAGCAGCTTAGAAGGGCAGGATCCTGAAGCTTTCTTT,CASSLEGQDPEAFF
many,TRBD1,TRBV7-6,TRBJ2-5,TGTGCCAGCAGCCCGGACAGGGTCGAAGAGACCCAGTACTTC,CASSPDRVEETQYF
.,TRBD1,TRBV7-9,TRBJ2-3,TGTGCCAGCAGTTTGGGGACAGTGCTATCAGATACGCAGTATTTT,CASSLGTVLSDTQYF
.,.,TRBV29-1,TRBJ2-4,TGCAGCGTCCAGGGTGCCTTAGCCAAAAACATTCAGTACTTC,CSVQGALAKNIQYF
.,.,TRBV27,TRBJ1-1,TGTGCCAGCAAAGGCAGGGAAGACGGTTGGGGGGAAGCTTTCTTT,CASKGREDGWGEAFF
.,TRBD1,TRBV7-2,TRBJ2-5,TGTGCCAGCAGCTCCTCGTGGACAGGCGGGGAGACCCAGTACTTC,CASSSSWTGGETQYF
.,.,TRBV7-3,TRBJ2-7,TGTGCCAGCAGCCCTGGGTATGGTCGGGGACCGATGGGGTACGAGCAGTACTTC,CASSPGYGRGPMGYEQYF
few,.,TRBV28,TRBJ2-1,TGTGCCAGCAGTCCGTGGAGACAGTACAATGAGCAGTTCTTC,CASSPWRQYNEQFF
.,.,TRBV4-1,TRBJ2-2,TGCGTCAGCAGCCAAGAGGCAGGGGGGATTAACACCGGGGAGCTGTTTTTT,CVSSQEAGGINTGELFF
.,.,TRBV24-1,TRBJ2-4,TGTGCCCCCAGGTTAATCAAAAACATTCAGTACTTC,CAPRLIKNIQYF
.,.,TRBV7-9,TRBJ2-5,TGTGCCAGCAGCCGGACAGATAAAGAGACCCAGTACTTC,CASSRTDKETQYF
.,.,TRBV6-5,TRBJ1-4,TGTGCCAGCTTATGGAGGGGGAAAGAAAAACTGTTTTTT,CASLWRGKEKLFF
.,.,TRBV20-1,TRBJ2-6,TGCAGTGCTAGCATAGCCGGGACCAACGTCCTGACTTTC,CSASIAGTNVLTF
few,.,TRBV29-1,TRBJ2-4,TGCAGCGTTGAATCCGCTCCAAACATTCAGTACTTC,CSVESAPNIQYF
few,TRBD2,TRBV11-2,TRBJ2-7,TGTGCCAGCAGCTCCGTGCGACTAGCGGTCCACGAGCAGTACTTC,CASSSVRLAVHEQYF
.,TRBD1,TRBV5-1,TRBJ2-4,TGCGCCAGCAGTTCCCACAGGGGGACTGACCTGAGCCAGAACATTCAGTACTTC,CASSSHRGTDLSQNIQYF
few,.,TRBV9,TRBJ2-5,TGTGCCAGCAGCGTAACGAGCGGCGGAGAGACCCAGTACTTC,CASSVTSGGETQYF
.,.,TRBV7-6,TRBJ2-7,TGTGCCAGCAGCTCAAATGGGGGGCTCTTCGAGCAGTACTTC,CASSSNGGLFEQYF
few,TRBD1,TRBV7-3,TRBJ1-6,TGTGCCAGCAGCCGAGGACAGGAAAATTCACCCCTCCACTTT,CASSRGQENSPLHF
.,TRBD1,TRBV20-1,TRBJ1-4,TGCAGTGCTAGGCCCTCGACAGGGGCGACTAATGAAAAACTGTTTTTT,CSARPSTGATNEKLFF
.,TRBD1,TRBV11-2,TRBJ2-5,TGTGCCAGCAGCCCTTCGGGACAGGAGGGAGAGACCCAGTACTTC,CASSPSGQEGETQYF
.,TRBD2,TRBV4-1,TRBJ2-1,TGCGCCTGCAGCCAATTTCCTAGCGGGAGAAGGGATGAGCAGTTCTTC,CACSQFPSGRRDEQFF